This TCR beta chain was recovered during a study of graft-versus-host responses after intestinal transplantation. Study overall: Recipients across the board were started on anti-thymocyte globulin induction, then kept on tacrolimus and steroids for two to three years. Overall study findings and caveats: GvH clones were found in recipient marrow; some appeared first in ileum or blood. Graft-donor T cell macrochimerism in patients accompanied high graft-versus-host to host-versus-graft clonal ratios in allografts.

Clones were read by immunoSEQ multiplex PCR, and TCRdb kept only the in-frame ones, dropping some. The sample consists of some 90,000 clones, 80% to 95% of them appearing once. Germline CDR1 is SGHDT and CDR2 is YYEEEE. The CDR3 has 15 residues. V was pared by 4 bases and J by 0 bases, with 6 bases of the junction left unmatched. Comments on this clone: Its antigen remains unknown.

The chain couples TRBV5-6 to TRBJ2-7, with TRBD1 identical over 8 bases. The starting material was unstimulated CD8+ T cells sorted from spleen or lymph node cells, obtained before intestinal transplant. The TCR was taken from a human donor who received an intestinal transplant. The CDR3 loop is CASSGRTGPSYEQYF. As DNA, the CDR3 is TGTGCCAGCAGCGGTCGGACAGGGCCCTCCTACGAGCAGTACTTC.